The 29 T cell receptor beta chains below were found in one sample sequenced in a study of metastatic and nonmetastatic thyroid tumors. TCRdb re-clonotyped the PCR reads via MiXCR. The sample lists approximately 34,000 clones, roughly 15% occurring once. All patients were untreated before thyroid surgery. The sequencing sample was made of blood. The receptor source for this set is a female donor with papillary thyroid cancer or a benign thyroid nodule (not recorded which). Some clones in this sample may be carry-over from other donors' samples.

This clone was observed a handful of times. CDR3 in DNA: TGTGCCAGCAGGCCTGGGGTTGGGGGTGTGGGTTATAGCAATCAGCCCCAGCATTTT. It encodes CASRPGVGGVGYSNQPQHF. The chain employs TRBV28 and TRBJ1-5; D is perhaps TRBD1 (5 bases). The CDR3 is 19 residues long. Germline CDR1 is MDHEN and CDR2 is SYDVKM. Between the trimmed V and J ends, which lost 6 bases and 0 bases, there was a span of 24 bases.

The V and J genes are TRBV6-1 and TRBJ1-1; D might be TRBD1 (6 bases). Germline lookup yields CDR1 MNHNS and CDR2 SASEGT. The CDR3 runs to 17 residues. V lost 4 bases and J lost 3, with 21 bases in between. CDR3 in DNA: TGTGCCAGCAGTGGGGGGACATGGCGGATATGGGACACTGAAGCTTTCTTT. Its translation: CASSGGTWRIWDTEAFF.

This clone was counted many times. V and J are TRBV12-3 or TRBV12-4 and TRBJ1-2, with D perhaps matching TRBD1 (5 bases). The V and J ends lost 5 bases and 5 bases respectively, with 12 bases between them. CDR3 size: 13 residues. In DNA form, the CDR3 reads TGTGCCAGCAGTATCGGGACGGGATATGGCTACACCTTC. Amino acids: CASSIGTGYGYTF.

Details on this clone: The junction shows a germline mismatch at one end, possibly a read error. The chain has TRBV6-1 and TRBJ1-1; D is undetermined. The CDR3 runs to 13 residues. Germline loops: CDR1 MNHNS, CDR2 SASEGT. The CDR3 here is CASSDSENTQAFF. The CDR3 region has the DNA TGTGCCAGCAGTGACTCAGAGAACACTCAAGCTTTCTTT.

This clone has ten or more counts. The CDR3 coding sequence is TGTGCCATCAGGGGGGAGGGAGGGATTTACAATGAGCAGTTCTTC. It yields the protein CAIRGEGGIYNEQFF. V usage is TRBV10-3 and J usage is TRBJ2-1; 7 nucleotides agree with TRBD2. The CDR3 totals 15 residues. Germline V CDR1 and CDR2: ENHRY, SYGVKD. The V segment lost 6 bases and the J segment 4 bases; nucleotides outside the gene matches: 9.

This clone was seen ten or more times. In the same sample, other DNA sequences code for this CDR3. This chain connects TRBV29-1 to TRBJ2-1; 7 bases fit TRBD1. V gave up 6 bases and J gave up 14 bases; unmatched junction bases: 16. Germline lookup yields CDR1 SQVTM and CDR2 ANQGSEA. CDR3 length equals 13 residues. CDR3: CSVENGEGTVEFF. DNA of the CDR3: TGCAGCGTCGAAAACGGGGAAGGGACAGTGGAGTTCTTC.

To note about this clone: One junction end disagrees with the germline gene, perhaps due to a read error. This rearrangement joins TRBV20-1 to TRBJ2-3; 13 bases line up with TRBD2. This CDR3 spans 16 amino acids. CDR1 and CDR2 (germline): DFQATT, SNEGSKA (reference sequence). The DNA for the CDR3 is TGCAGTCCTGGGTCCCTGGGACTAGCGGGGTTGGATATGCAGTATTTT. It codes for CSPGSLGLAGLDMQYF.

This clone appeared many times. The chain has TRBV7-9 and TRBJ2-7; D is tentatively TRBD1 or TRBD2 (6 bases each). CDR3 length: 13 amino acids. Trimming shortened V by 5 bases and J by 7 bases, and 15 bases separated the two germline ends. Germline V gene data show CDR1 as SEHNR and CDR2 as FQNEAQ (reference sequence). The CDR3 DNA reads as TGTGCCAGCAGCGCGGGGACACCAGGGGAGCAGTACTTC. It codes for CASSAGTPGEQYF. Full variable domain (remainder filled in from reference TRBV7-9 and TRBJ2-7): DTGVSQNPRHKITKRGQNVTFRCDPISEHNRLYWYRQTLGQGPEFLTYFQNEAQLEKSRLLSDRFSAERPKGSFSTLEIQRTEQGDSAMYLCASSAGTPGEQYFGPGTRLTVT.

This clone was counted many times. The chain has TRBV20-1 and TRBJ2-4; 14 positions agree with TRBD2. Germline CDR1 reads DFQATT; CDR2 reads SNEGSKA (reference sequence). The CDR3 extends over 13 amino acids. V was clipped by 5 bases and J by 11 bases; unmatched bases: 5. CDR3 DNA: TGCAGTGCTGGGACTAGCGGGAGTTCGGTTCAGTACTTC. Its translation is CSAGTSGSSVQYF.

This clone has at least ten counts. The chain couples TRBV20-1 to TRBJ1-2; D not certain. Germline CDR1 reads DFQATT; CDR2 reads SNEGSKA (reference sequence). This CDR3 comprises 13 residues. V was cut by 3 bases and J by 2 bases, with 10 bases left in between. CDR3 sequence (DNA): TGCAGTGCTAGGGGAAGGACGAACTATGGCTACACCTTC. Residues: CSARGRTNYGYTF.

This clone was seen ten or more times. The V call is TRBV4-1, the J call TRBJ2-2; D is unresolved. Germline V CDR1 and CDR2: MGHRA, YSYEKL. V lost 4 bases and J 6 bases, leaving 15 bases between the germline ends. CDR3 length: 15 amino acids. CDR3 nucleotides: TGCGCCAGCAGCCCCGATAGGGTACGGCCCGGGGAGCTGTTTTTT. It is translated as CASSPDRVRPGELFF.

This clone was seen ten or more times. CDR3 nucleotide sequence: TGCAGCGCCTCCGGACAGGGTATCAGGGCCAATGAGCAGTTCTTC. It yields the protein CSASGQGIRANEQFF. This rearrangement joins TRBV29-1 to TRBJ2-1, with 8 nucleotides matching TRBD1. J gave up 6 bases and V 7 bases, and 14 bases lay outside the gene matches. The CDR3 is 15 amino acids. Germline assignment: CDR1 SQVTM and CDR2 ANQGSEA.

This clone was seen at least ten times. The chain joins TRBV12-3 or TRBV12-4 to TRBJ2-4, with D perhaps assigned TRBD1 or TRBD2 (7 bases each). V dropped 10 bases and J dropped 5 bases, with 27 bases sitting between them. This CDR3 spans 17 amino acids. The DNA for the CDR3 is TGTGCCACCACTCCAGGGGGAGGGAAGCGTAGGGAAAACATTCAGTACTTC. It codes for CATTPGGGKRRENIQYF.

This clone has only a few counts. The chain links TRBV20-1 to TRBJ2-3, with 7 bases that match TRBD2. The germline CDR1 and CDR2 sequences are DFQATT and SNEGSKA (reference sequence). The CDR3 runs 17 residues. The J segment lost 3 bases and the V segment lost 6 bases, leaving 18 bases of the junction unmatched. CDR3 DNA: TGCAGTGCCCCGTTGGGTGGGAGGGTTTTTGGGACAGATACGCAGTATTTT. It specifies CSAPLGGRVFGTDTQYF.

This clone was seen ten or more times. This chain links TRBV20-1 with TRBJ2-3; D gene uncertain. The V and J ends lost 3 bases and 1 base respectively, with 17 bases between them. CDR1 and CDR2 from the germline V gene are DFQATT and SNEGSKA (reference sequence). The CDR3 length is 16 residues. The CDR3 sequence is CSARGVRAWGTDTQYF. The CDR3 region has the DNA TGCAGTGCTAGGGGTGTGCGAGCGTGGGGCACAGATACGCAGTATTTT.

The table lists this clone with a few counts. A single base separates this from a much larger clone, so it may be a read error. The same CDR3 can be traced to other DNA sequences in this sample. The V call is TRBV28, the J call TRBJ2-1; D unclear. The CDR3 spans 11 residues. In germline, CDR1 is MDHEN, CDR2 SYDVKM. CDR3 sequence reads: CASSLTTEHFF. For the CDR3, the DNA is TGTGCCAGCAGTTTAACGACTGAGCATTTCTTC.

This clone was seen a few times. The chain couples TRBV28 to TRBJ1-6; D is uncertain. From germline, CDR1 is MDHEN and CDR2 SYDVKM. V dropped 4 bases and J dropped 14 bases, with 12 bases sitting between them. CDR3 length equals 12 residues. The CDR3 is CASSYPGGTLHF. The CDR3 nucleotides are TGTGCCAGCAGTTATCCGGGCGGCACCCTCCACTTT.

Only a few counts were recorded for this clone. This chain connects TRBV28 to TRBJ1-5; tentatively, D is TRBD1 (6 bases). CDR1 MDHEN and CDR2 SYDVKM come from the germline V gene. The V and J ends lost 5 bases and 4 bases respectively, with 15 bases between them. The CDR3 sequence is 15 residues long. This CDR3 reads CASSGVGGTNQPQHF. Written as DNA, the CDR3 is TGTGCCAGCAGTGGGGTGGGGGGCACTAATCAGCCCCAGCATTTT.

This clone was seen at least ten times. The chain links TRBV6-2 or TRBV6-3 to TRBJ2-1, with D hard to call. From germline, CDR1 is MNHEY and CDR2 SVGEGT. This CDR3 comprises 13 residues. Trimming shortened V by 4 bases and J by 8 bases, and 12 bases separated the two germline ends. The CDR3 loop reads CASSSLLAYEQFF. CDR3 DNA sequence: TGTGCCAGCAGTTCCCTCCTCGCCTATGAGCAGTTCTTC.

This clone was picked up many times. V is TRBV7-9 and J is TRBJ2-5; D unclear. CDR1 is SEHNR, CDR2 FQNEAQ, per germline (reference sequence). Trimming took off 5 bases at V and 5 bases at J, with 12 bases between the two ends. This CDR3 is 13 amino acids long. The CDR3 sequence is CASSPRAEETQYF. In DNA form, the CDR3 reads TGTGCCAGCAGCCCCCGGGCCGAGGAGACCCAGTACTTC.

A note on this clone: The junction and the germline gene differ at one end; a read error may be behind it. The rearrangement joins TRBV2 to TRBJ2-3, with TRBD2 matching 11 bases. This CDR3 is built from 16 residues. CDR1 and CDR2 from the germline V gene are SNHLY and FYNNEI. CDR3 region: CASRCWSSGRTDTQYF. In nucleotides, the CDR3 is TGTGCCAGCAGATGTTGGTCTAGCGGGAGGACAGATACACAGTATTTT.

This chain uses TRBV9 with TRBJ1-1; D remains ambiguous. Germline values: CDR1 SGDLS, CDR2 YYNGEE. V lost 3 bases and J lost 4, with 19 bases in between. CDR3 length: 16 residues. CDR3: CASSAPEGVHTTEAFF. The CDR3 DNA is TGTGCCAGCAGCGCTCCGGAGGGTGTTCATACCACTGAAGCTTTCTTT.

The chain combines TRBV20-1 with TRBJ2-3; TRBD2 agrees at 7 bases. This CDR3 is built from 17 residues. After removal of 6 bases from V and 3 bases from J, the junction contained 18 bases not matched to a gene. Per the germline V gene, CDR1 is DFQATT and CDR2 is SNEGSKA (reference sequence). CDR3 DNA sequence: TGCAGTGCCCCGTTGGGTGGGAGGGTTCTTGGGACAGATACGCAGTATTTT. Protein: CSAPLGGRVLGTDTQYF.

This clone was seen at least ten times. The gene calls are TRBV5-5 and TRBJ1-4; D is unclear. The germline V gene has CDR1 SGHKS and CDR2 YYEKEE (reference sequence). Trimming cost V 1 base and J 0 bases, with 7 bases left between them. CDR3 length equals 15 residues. This chain's CDR3 is CASSLLTATNEKLFF. DNA for the CDR3: TGTGCCAGCAGCTTGCTGACTGCAACTAATGAAAAACTGTTTTTT.

The V and J genes are TRBV11-2 and TRBJ2-5; D might be TRBD1 (6 bases). The length of the CDR3 is 17 residues. Germline lookup yields CDR1 SGHAT and CDR2 FQNNGV. The V end was cut by 5 bases, the J end by 2 bases, with 21 bases between. CDR3 bases: TGTGCCAGCAGCGGACCTGGACAGTTAGTGGGTCAAGAGACCCAGTACTTC. Its translation: CASSGPGQLVGQETQYF.

This clone was seen at least ten times. The rearrangement links TRBV7-2 to TRBJ1-3; D gene uncertain. Germline CDR1 SGHTA, CDR2 FQGNSA. The CDR3 runs 15 residues. The V gene lost 0 bases and the J gene lost 0 bases, with 6 bases spanning the gap. CDR3 in amino acids: CASSLAGSSGNTIYF. DNA of the CDR3: TGTGCCAGCAGCTTAGCGGGGAGCTCTGGAAACACCATATATTTT.

At least ten counts were recorded for this clone. This chain links TRBV29-1 with TRBJ2-4; D call uncertain. The CDR3 length is 15 residues. CDR1 and CDR2 (germline): SQVTM, ANQGSEA. Trimming pared 0 bases from V and 5 bases from J, leaving 14 bases between. The CDR3 loop reads CSVEDPVMAQNIQYF. For the CDR3, the DNA is TGCAGCGTTGAAGATCCGGTAATGGCCCAAAACATTCAGTACTTC.

This clone was picked up many times. This chain uses TRBV5-1 with TRBJ2-5; D is perhaps TRBD1 (6 bases). The CDR3 sequence is 17 residues long. V dropped 6 bases and J dropped 0 bases, with 21 bases sitting between them. The germline CDR1 and CDR2 sequences are SGHRS and YFSETQ. CDR3 loop: CASKTRGQGLYQETQYF. The DNA for the CDR3 is TGCGCCAGCAAAACACGTGGCCAGGGGTTGTACCAAGAGACCCAGTACTTC. The entire variable domain, with the rest obtained from reference TRBV5-1 and TRBJ2-5, is as follows: KAGVTQTPRYLIKTRGQQVTLSCSPISGHRSVSWYQQTPGQGLQFLFEYFSETQRNKGNFPGRFSGRQFSNSRSEMNVSTLELGDSALYLCASKTRGQGLYQETQYFGPGTRLLVL.

Many counts were recorded for this clone. Distinct nucleotide sequences in the sample also encode this CDR3. The rearrangement joins TRBV4-1 to TRBJ2-5, with 11 bases fitting TRBD2. This CDR3 region has 17 residues. Germline CDR1 reads MGHRA; CDR2 reads YSYEKL. V gave up 0 bases and J gave up 10 bases; unmatched junction bases: 13. CDR3 coding DNA: TGCGCCAGCAGCCAAGACCCTGGGGGTAGCGGGAGGGGGGTCCAGTACTTC. It codes for CASSQDPGGSGRGVQYF.